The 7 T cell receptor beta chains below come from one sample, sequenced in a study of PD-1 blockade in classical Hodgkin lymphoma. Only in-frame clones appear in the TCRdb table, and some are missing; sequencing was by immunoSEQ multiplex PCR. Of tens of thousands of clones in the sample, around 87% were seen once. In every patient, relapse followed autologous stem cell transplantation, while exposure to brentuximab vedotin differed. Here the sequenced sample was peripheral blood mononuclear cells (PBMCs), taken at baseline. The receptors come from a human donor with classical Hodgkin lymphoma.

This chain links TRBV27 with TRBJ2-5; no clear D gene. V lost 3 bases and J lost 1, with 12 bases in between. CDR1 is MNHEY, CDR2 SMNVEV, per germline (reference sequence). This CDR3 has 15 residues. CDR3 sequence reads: CASSFLGLVQETQYF. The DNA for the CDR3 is TGTGCCAGCAGTTTTCTGGGTCTCGTCCAAGAGACCCAGTACTTC.

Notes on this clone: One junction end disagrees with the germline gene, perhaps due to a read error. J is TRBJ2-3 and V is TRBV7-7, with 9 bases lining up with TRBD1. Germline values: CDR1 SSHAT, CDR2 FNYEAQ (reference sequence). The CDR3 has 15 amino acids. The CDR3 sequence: CASSLGQGRTDTQYF. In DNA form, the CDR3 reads TGTGCTAGCAGCTTAGGACAGGGGCGGACAGATACGCAGTATTTT.

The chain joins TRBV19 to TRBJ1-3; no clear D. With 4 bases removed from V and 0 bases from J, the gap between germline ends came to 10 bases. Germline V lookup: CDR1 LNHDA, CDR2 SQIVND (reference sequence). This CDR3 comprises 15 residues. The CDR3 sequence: CASSTSTFSGNTIYF. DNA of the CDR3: TGTGCCAGTAGTACCTCGACATTCTCTGGAAACACCATATATTTT.

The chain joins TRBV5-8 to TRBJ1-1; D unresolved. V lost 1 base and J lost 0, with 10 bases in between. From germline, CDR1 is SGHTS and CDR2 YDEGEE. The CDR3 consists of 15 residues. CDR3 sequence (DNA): TGTGCCAGCAGCTTGTCTGCGGTAATGAACACTGAAGCTTTCTTT. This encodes CASSLSAVMNTEAFF.

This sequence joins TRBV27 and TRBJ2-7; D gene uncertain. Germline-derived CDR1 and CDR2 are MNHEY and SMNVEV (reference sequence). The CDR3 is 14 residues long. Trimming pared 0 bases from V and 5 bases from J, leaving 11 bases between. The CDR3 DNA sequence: TGTGCCAGCAGTTTATCTCAGCACGTAAACGAGCAGTACTTC. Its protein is CASSLSQHVNEQYF.

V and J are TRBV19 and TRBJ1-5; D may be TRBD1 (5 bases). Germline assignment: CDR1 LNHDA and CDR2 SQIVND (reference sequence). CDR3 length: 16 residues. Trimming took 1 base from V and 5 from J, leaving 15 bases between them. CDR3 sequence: CASSIGLAGPHQPQHF. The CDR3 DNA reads TGTGCCAGTAGTATAGGATTGGCGGGGCCGCATCAGCCCCAGCATTTT.

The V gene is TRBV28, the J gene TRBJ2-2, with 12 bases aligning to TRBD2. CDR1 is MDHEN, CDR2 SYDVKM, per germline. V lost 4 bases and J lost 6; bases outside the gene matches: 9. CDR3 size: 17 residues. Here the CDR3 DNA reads TGTGCCAGCAGTTCCTGGCGGCTAGCGGGAGGGCCCGGGGAGCTGTTTTTT. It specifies CASSSWRLAGGPGELFF.